This T cell receptor (beta chain) is drawn from a study of cytomegalovirus exposure and HLA in healthy donors. Primers for the PCR totalled 60 Vbeta and 13 Jbeta. The table came from immunoSEQ multiplex PCR; TCRdb's copy has only in-frame clones and leaves some out. The sample records tens of thousands of clones, about 80% being singletons. The source is a woman aged 40 to 50 in good health and CMV-seronegative. Source material: PBMCs.

The DNA for the CDR3 is TGTGCCAGTAACCGGGGGGCCGATACGCAGTATTTT. It encodes CASNRGADTQYF. The rearrangement uses TRBV19 and TRBJ2-3; D may be TRBD2 (7 bases). CDR3 length equals 12 residues. The V gene's germline CDR1 is LNHDA and CDR2 SQIVND (reference sequence). Trimming took 7 bases from V and 6 from J, leaving 11 bases between them.